The 24 T cell receptor beta chains given below trace back to one sample, sequenced in a study of T cell responses to AZD1222 COVID-19 vaccine. Profiled with immunoSEQ multiplex PCR; TCRdb holds only in-frame clones, not every one. The sample holds about 180,000 clones, around 90% seen once. Sequenced material: peripheral blood, taken on day 0 of AZD1222 vaccination. The receptors originated from an adult in good health.

The chain carries TRBV19 and TRBJ2-3; unclear D gene. Trimming took off 5 bases at V and 4 bases at J, with 10 bases between the two ends. The CDR3 spans 13 residues. The V gene's germline CDR1 is LNHDA and CDR2 SQIVND (reference sequence). CDR3 protein: CASSGYRSDTQYF. CDR3 in DNA: TGTGCCAGTAGTGGGTATAGGTCAGATACGCAGTATTTT.

The chain carries TRBV25-1 and TRBJ2-3; the D is unclear. The germline CDR1 and CDR2 sequences are MGHDK and SYGVNS. The length of the CDR3 is 14 residues. V shed 2 bases and J shed 6 bases, with 12 bases lying between them. The CDR3 reads CASSEGSHKDTQYF. CDR3 in DNA: TGTGCCAGCAGTGAAGGCTCCCACAAGGATACGCAGTATTTT. The complete variable domain, with remaining parts taken from reference TRBV25-1 and TRBJ2-3, reads EADIYQTPRYLVIGTGKKITLECSQTMGHDKMYWYQQDPGMELHLIHYSYGVNSTEKGDLSSESTVSRIRTEHFPLTLESARPSHTSQYLCASSEGSHKDTQYFGPGTRLTVL.

The chain couples TRBV5-1 to TRBJ1-1, with 8 bases that match TRBD1. With 1 base clipped from V and 1 base from J, the junction kept 3 bases outside the gene matches. Germline CDR1 reads SGHRS; CDR2 reads YFSETQ. CDR3 length equals 15 residues. The CDR3, as DNA: TGCGCCAGCAGCTTGACAGGGGGGAAGAACACTGAAGCTTTCTTT. Encoded protein: CASSLTGGKNTEAFF.

This clone is a singleton in its sample. This rearrangement joins TRBV10-3 to TRBJ2-1; D ambiguous. Germline CDR1 ENHRY, CDR2 SYGVKD. The CDR3 covers 15 residues. Trimming took 10 bases from V and 0 from J, leaving 16 bases between them. CDR3 sequence: CATGRTESSYNEQFF. CDR3 coding DNA: TGTGCCACAGGACGGACGGAGAGCTCCTACAATGAGCAGTTCTTC.

This clone appeared once. The chain links TRBV28 to TRBJ1-1; 12 nucleotides align to TRBD1. This CDR3 spans 18 amino acids. The germline V gene has CDR1 MDHEN and CDR2 SYDVKM. The V gene end was trimmed by 8 bases and the J gene end by 6 bases; junction bases not matched to a gene: 19. Here the CDR3 reads CASLPPGTGGLEVSEAFF. CDR3 DNA sequence: TGTGCCAGCTTACCTCCGGGGACAGGGGGCCTTGAGGTCTCTGAAGCTTTCTTT.

This chain connects TRBV5-6 to TRBJ1-5; maybe TRBD1 (6 bases). This CDR3 is built from 15 residues. Per the germline V gene, CDR1 is SGHDT and CDR2 is YYEEEE. V lost 5 bases and J lost 4, with 16 bases in between. In DNA form, the CDR3 reads TGTGCCAGCAGTCCCTGGGACAATCGGAATCAGCCCCAGCATTTT. It codes for CASSPWDNRNQPQHF. Full variable domain (remainder filled in from reference TRBV5-6 and TRBJ1-5): DAGVTQSPTHLIKTRGQQVTLRCSPKSGHDTVSWYQQALGQGPQFIFQYYEEEERQRGNFPDRFSGHQFPNYSSELNVNALLLGDSALYLCASSPWDNRNQPQHFGDGTRLSIL.

This sequence joins TRBV28 and TRBJ2-3; 12 bases align to TRBD2. Germline V gene lookup returns CDR1 MDHEN and CDR2 SYDVKM. The CDR3 covers 17 residues. The V segment lost 5 bases and the J segment 1 base; nucleotides outside the gene matches: 7. The CDR3 bases are TGTGCCAGCAGTGAGACTAGCGGGGGAGTGGGCACAGATACGCAGTATTTT. Translated: CASSETSGGVGTDTQYF.

CDR3 protein: CASRIAGGPQTQYF. The CDR3 DNA reads TGTGCCAGCAGAATAGCGGGGGGGCCCCAGACCCAGTACTTC. The chain carries TRBV6-5 and TRBJ2-5; 11 bases agree with TRBD2. The CDR3 spans 14 residues. Trimming took 6 bases from V and 6 from J; bases not matched to a gene: 6. Germline V gene data show CDR1 as MNHEY and CDR2 as SVGAGI.

The rearrangement joins TRBV15 to TRBJ1-1; D is perhaps TRBD1 (5 bases). CDR1 LNHNV and CDR2 YYDKDF come from the germline V gene (reference sequence). Trimming took off 0 bases at V and 6 bases at J, with 11 bases between the two ends. The CDR3 runs 14 residues. The CDR3 nucleotides are TGTGCCACCAGCAGAGATCATATACAGGCTGAAGCTTTCTTT. Translation: CATSRDHIQAEAFF. The full variable domain, rest sourced from reference TRBV15 and TRBJ1-1, is DAMVIQNPRYQVTQFGKPVTLSCSQTLNHNVMYWYQQKSSQAPKLLFHYYDKDFNNEADTPDNFQSRRPNTSFCFLDIRSPGLGDTAMYLCATSRDHIQAEAFFGQGTRLTVV.

This chain connects TRBV2 to TRBJ1-2; 7 bases map to TRBD1. V dropped 7 bases and J dropped 0; count of bases not matched to a gene: 5. The CDR3 runs 14 residues. Germline V gives CDR1 SNHLY, CDR2 FYNNEI. Here the CDR3 reads CASTPGTANYGYTF. The CDR3 DNA sequence: TGTGCCAGCACTCCCGGGACAGCTAACTATGGCTACACCTTC.

J is TRBJ2-1 and V is TRBV4-1, with TRBD2 matching over 8 bases. V was clipped by 4 bases and J by 8 bases; unmatched bases: 13. Germline-derived CDR1 and CDR2 are MGHRA and YSYEKL. This CDR3 is 16 amino acids long. The CDR3 DNA sequence: TGCGCCAGCAGCCGGTCCGGGACTAGGGGGATCTATGAGCAGTTCTTC. Its translation: CASSRSGTRGIYEQFF.

The chain recombines TRBV6-5 with TRBJ1-5; 10 nucleotides line up with TRBD1. The CDR3 is 15 residues long. The germline CDR1 and CDR2 sequences are MNHEY and SVGAGI. V dropped 6 bases and J dropped 3; count of bases not matched to a gene: 5. The CDR3 nucleotides read TGTGCCAGCAGCGGGACAGGGGCGTACAATCAGCCCCAGCATTTT. Translated: CASSGTGAYNQPQHF.

CDR3: CASSNLGQGYGYTF. CDR3 DNA sequence: TGTGCCAGCAGTAACCTCGGACAGGGCTATGGCTACACCTTC. The V and J genes are TRBV6-5 and TRBJ1-2, with 8 bases matching TRBD1. Germline V lookup: CDR1 MNHEY, CDR2 SVGAGI. This CDR3 contains 14 residues. Trimming took 5 bases from V and 4 from J; bases not matched to a gene: 6.

This chain connects TRBV19 to TRBJ1-2, with a weak D call TRBD1 (6 bases). V lost 8 bases and J lost 8, with 21 bases in between. The CDR3 spans 14 residues. The germline CDR1 and CDR2 sequences are LNHDA and SQIVND (reference sequence). CDR3 in DNA: TGTGCCAGTCAAATTGGACAGACTCGTGGGGGCTACACCTTC. Its protein product is CASQIGQTRGGYTF.

This clone was seen once. The chain links TRBV6-5 to TRBJ2-7; D unclear. V lost 2 bases, J lost 1 base, and 3 bases lay in between. CDR3 length: 12 amino acids. Germline V gene data show CDR1 as MNHEY and CDR2 as SVGAGI. CDR3 in DNA: TGTGCCAGCAGTTACCCTTCCTACGAGCAGTACTTC. It yields the protein CASSYPSYEQYF.

V is TRBV30 and J is TRBJ2-3; D is perhaps TRBD2 (5 bases). This CDR3 has 14 residues. Trimming shortened V by 5 bases and J by 0 bases, and 12 bases separated the two germline ends. Germline CDR1 is GTSNPN and CDR2 is SVGIG (reference sequence). The CDR3 nucleotides read TGTGCCTGGGTATATGGACTGAGCACAGATACGCAGTATTTT. Translating it yields CAWVYGLSTDTQYF. The variable domain in full, completed from reference TRBV30 and TRBJ2-3, reads SQTIHQWPATLVQPVGSPLSLECTVEGTSNPNLYWYRQAAGRGLQLLFYSVGIGQISSEVPQNLSASRPQDRQFILSSKKLLLSDSGFYLCAWVYGLSTDTQYFGPGTRLTVL.

V and J are TRBV10-3 and TRBJ2-1; 9 bases are a match to TRBD2. The germline V gene has CDR1 ENHRY and CDR2 SYGVKD. The CDR3 is 16 amino acids. The trim removed 4 bases at V and 7 bases at J, leaving 11 bases unmatched. CDR3 nucleotides: TGTGCCATCAGTGTTGATGTTAGCGGGAGCGGGAATGAGCAGTTCTTC. This encodes CAISVDVSGSGNEQFF.

The J gene is TRBJ2-1, the V gene TRBV7-9, with TRBD2 matching over 8 bases. With 2 bases clipped from V and 5 bases from J, the junction kept 5 bases outside the gene matches. The V gene's germline CDR1 is SEHNR and CDR2 FQNEAQ (reference sequence). The CDR3 covers 15 residues. The CDR3 spells CASSLPLAGDNEQFF. CDR3 sequence (DNA): TGTGCCAGCAGCTTACCTCTAGCGGGCGACAATGAGCAGTTCTTC.

CDR3: CASSLRVTGELFF. The DNA for the CDR3 is TGTGCCAGCAGTTTGAGAGTCACCGGGGAGCTGTTTTTT. V is TRBV28 and J is TRBJ2-2; the D is unclear. The CDR3 totals 13 residues. V was clipped by 3 bases and J by 4 bases, with 6 bases between them. Germline V lookup: CDR1 MDHEN, CDR2 SYDVKM.

V usage is TRBV7-8 and J usage is TRBJ2-2, with D hard to call. CDR1 is SGHVS, CDR2 FQNEAQ, per germline. The CDR3 is 14 residues long. Trimming stripped 1 base from V and 1 base from J, with 4 bases between. The CDR3 DNA follows: TGTGCCAGCAGCTTAGTAGTGAACACCGGGGAGCTGTTTTTT. Its protein product is CASSLVVNTGELFF.

For this clone: The junction shows a germline mismatch at one end, possibly a read error. The chain couples TRBV15 to TRBJ1-5; TRBD1 agrees at 8 bases. This CDR3 has 15 residues. Germline V gene data show CDR1 as LNHNV and CDR2 as YYDKDF (reference sequence). CDR3 nucleotides: TGTGCCACCAGAAGAGGAGGACAGGGAAGTCAGCCCCAGCATTTT. Encoded protein: CATRRGGQGSQPQHF.

This chain connects TRBV7-9 to TRBJ2-1, with 8 bases matching TRBD2. CDR1 is SEHNR and CDR2 is FQNEAQ in the germline V gene (reference sequence). V gave up 5 bases and J gave up 6 bases; unmatched junction bases: 12. This CDR3 has 16 amino acids. The CDR3: CASSGLAGGLINEQFF. The CDR3 nucleotides read TGTGCCAGCAGCGGGTTGGCGGGAGGATTGATCAATGAGCAGTTCTTC.

The CDR3 DNA reads TGTGCCAGCAGCTTGGGTACTAGCGGGAGCACCTACGAGCAGTACTTC. Its translation is CASSLGTSGSTYEQYF. The chain has TRBV11-2 and TRBJ2-7; 11 bases are a match to TRBD2. Per the germline V gene, CDR1 is SGHAT and CDR2 is FQNNGV. Trimming took 3 bases from V and 2 from J; bases not matched to a gene: 6. The CDR3 contains 16 residues. Full variable domain (remainder filled in from reference TRBV11-2 and TRBJ2-7): EAGVAQSPRYKIIEKRQSVAFWCNPISGHATLYWYQQILGQGPKLLIQFQNNGVVDDSQLPKDRFSAERLKGVDSTLKIQPAKLEDSAVYLCASSLGTSGSTYEQYFGPGTRLTVT.

This clone has a handful of counts. The sample has other DNA sequences that encode this CDR3 too. This chain connects TRBV5-1 to TRBJ2-7, with TRBD1 matching 9 bases. With V trimmed by 0 bases and J by 2 bases, 3 bases remained unmatched. Germline V CDR1 and CDR2: SGHRS, YFSETQ. The CDR3 runs to 15 residues. CDR3 DNA sequence: TGCGCCAGCAGCTTGGAAGGGACAGGGCCCTACGAGCAGTACTTC. Encoded protein: CASSLEGTGPYEQYF. The variable domain in full, completed from reference TRBV5-1 and TRBJ2-7, reads KAGVTQTPRYLIKTRGQQVTLSCSPISGHRSVSWYQQTPGQGLQFLFEYFSETQRNKGNFPGRFSGRQFSNSRSEMNVSTLELGDSALYLCASSLEGTGPYEQYFGPGTRLTVT.